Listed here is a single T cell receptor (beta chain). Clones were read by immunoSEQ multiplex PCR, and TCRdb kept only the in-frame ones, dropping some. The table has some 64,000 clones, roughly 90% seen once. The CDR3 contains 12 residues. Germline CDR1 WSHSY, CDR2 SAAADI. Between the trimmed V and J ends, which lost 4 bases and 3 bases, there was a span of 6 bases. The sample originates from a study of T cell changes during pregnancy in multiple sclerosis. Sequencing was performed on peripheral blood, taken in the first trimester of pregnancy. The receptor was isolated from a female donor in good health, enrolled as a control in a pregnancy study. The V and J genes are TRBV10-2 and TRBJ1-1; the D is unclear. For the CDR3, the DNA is TGCGCCAGCAGTGTACGAGACACTGAAGCTTTCTTT. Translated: CASSVRDTEAFF.